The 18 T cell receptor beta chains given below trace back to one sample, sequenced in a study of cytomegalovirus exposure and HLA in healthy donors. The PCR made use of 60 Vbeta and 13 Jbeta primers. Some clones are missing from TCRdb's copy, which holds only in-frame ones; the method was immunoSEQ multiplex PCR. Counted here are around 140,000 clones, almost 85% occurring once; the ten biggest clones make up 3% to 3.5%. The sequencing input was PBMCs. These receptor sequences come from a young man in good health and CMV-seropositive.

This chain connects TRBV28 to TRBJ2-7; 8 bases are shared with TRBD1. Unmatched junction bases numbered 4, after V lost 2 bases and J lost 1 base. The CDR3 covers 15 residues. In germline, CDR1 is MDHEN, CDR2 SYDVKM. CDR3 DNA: TGTGCCAGCAGTTTAAGGACAGGGAGATCCTACGAGCAGTACTTC. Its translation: CASSLRTGRSYEQYF.

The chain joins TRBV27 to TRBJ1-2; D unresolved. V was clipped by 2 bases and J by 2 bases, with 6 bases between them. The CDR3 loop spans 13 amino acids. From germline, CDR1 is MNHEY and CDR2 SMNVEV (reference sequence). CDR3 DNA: TGTGCCAGCAGTTTAGGCAGAAACTATGGCTACACCTTC. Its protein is CASSLGRNYGYTF.

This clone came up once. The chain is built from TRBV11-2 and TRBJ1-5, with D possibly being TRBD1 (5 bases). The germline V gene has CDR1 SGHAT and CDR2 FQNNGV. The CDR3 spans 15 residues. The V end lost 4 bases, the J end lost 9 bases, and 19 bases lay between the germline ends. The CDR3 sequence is CASSSGGTGVLPQHF. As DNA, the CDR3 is TGTGCCAGCAGCTCGGGGGGGACTGGGGTTTTGCCCCAGCATTTT. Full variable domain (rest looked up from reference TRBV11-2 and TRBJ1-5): EAGVAQSPRYKIIEKRQSVAFWCNPISGHATLYWYQQILGQGPKLLIQFQNNGVVDDSQLPKDRFSAERLKGVDSTLKIQPAKLEDSAVYLCASSSGGTGVLPQHFGDGTRLSIL.

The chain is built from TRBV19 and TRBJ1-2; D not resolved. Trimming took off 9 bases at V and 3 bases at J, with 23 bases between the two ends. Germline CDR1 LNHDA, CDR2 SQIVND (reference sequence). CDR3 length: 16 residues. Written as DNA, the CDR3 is TGTGCCAGCAGAGGACTAGACGCCACTTCCGACTATGGCTACACCTTC. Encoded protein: CASRGLDATSDYGYTF.

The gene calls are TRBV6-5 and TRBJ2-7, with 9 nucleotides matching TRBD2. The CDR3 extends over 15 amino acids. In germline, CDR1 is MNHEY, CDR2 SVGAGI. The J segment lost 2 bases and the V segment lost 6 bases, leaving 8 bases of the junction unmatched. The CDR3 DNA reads TGTGCCAGCAGAAGTCCTAGCGGGACCACCTACGAGCAGTACTTC. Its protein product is CASRSPSGTTYEQYF.

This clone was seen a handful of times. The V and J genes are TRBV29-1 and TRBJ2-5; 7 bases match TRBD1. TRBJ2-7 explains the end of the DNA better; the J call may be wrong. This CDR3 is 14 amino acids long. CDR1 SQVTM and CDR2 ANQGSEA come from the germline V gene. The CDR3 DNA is TGCAGCGCCGTTGACAGGGCGCTATTCTACGAGCAGTACTTC. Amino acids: CSAVDRALFYEQYF.

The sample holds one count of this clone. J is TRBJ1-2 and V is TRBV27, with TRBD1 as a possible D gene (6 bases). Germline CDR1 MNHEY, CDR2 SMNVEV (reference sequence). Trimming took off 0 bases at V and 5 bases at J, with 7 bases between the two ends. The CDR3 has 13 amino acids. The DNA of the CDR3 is TGTGCCAGCAGTTTATCGAGGGGGTATGGCTACACCTTC. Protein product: CASSLSRGYGYTF.

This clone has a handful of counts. CDR3 region: CASSISAGTQETQYF. CDR3 nucleotide sequence: TGTGCCAGCAGCATCTCAGCGGGAACCCAAGAGACCCAGTACTTC. This rearrangement joins TRBV5-4 to TRBJ2-5, with 7 bases matching TRBD2. The CDR3 is 15 amino acids. J was trimmed by 1 base and V by 4 bases; bases with no gene match: 7. The germline V gene encodes CDR1 SGHNT and CDR2 YYREEE (reference sequence).

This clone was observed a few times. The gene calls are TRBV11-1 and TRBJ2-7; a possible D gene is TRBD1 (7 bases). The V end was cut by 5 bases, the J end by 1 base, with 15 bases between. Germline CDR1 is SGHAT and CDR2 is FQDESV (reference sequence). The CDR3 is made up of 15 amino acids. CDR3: CASSPSAGQSYEQYF. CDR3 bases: TGTGCCAGCAGCCCATCCGCGGGACAGTCCTACGAGCAGTACTTC. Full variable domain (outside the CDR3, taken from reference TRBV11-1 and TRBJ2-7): EAEVAQSPRYKITEKSQAVAFWCDPISGHATLYWYRQILGQGPELLVQFQDESVVDDSQLPKDRFSAERLKGVDSTLKIQPAELGDSAMYLCASSPSAGQSYEQYFGPGTRLTVT.

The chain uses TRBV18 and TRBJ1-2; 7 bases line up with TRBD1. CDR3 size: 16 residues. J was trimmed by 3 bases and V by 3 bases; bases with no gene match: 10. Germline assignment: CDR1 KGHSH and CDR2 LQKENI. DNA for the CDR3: TGTGCCAGCTCACCCCTCGACAGGGTGGTCGACTATGGCTACACCTTC. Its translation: CASSPLDRVVDYGYTF. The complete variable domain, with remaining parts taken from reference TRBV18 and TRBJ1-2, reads NAGVMQNPRHLVRRRGQEARLRCSPMKGHSHVYWYRQLPEEGLKFMVYLQKENIIDESGMPKERFSAEFPKEGPSILRIQQVVRGDSAAYFCASSPLDRVVDYGYTFGSGTRLTVV.

Here the CDR3 reads CSVMREGAGELFF. The CDR3 DNA is TGCAGCGTTATGAGGGAGGGCGCCGGGGAGCTGTTTTTT. The chain has TRBV29-1 and TRBJ2-2, with 7 positions matching TRBD2. Trimming took 5 bases from V and 6 from J; bases not matched to a gene: 6. The CDR3 length is 13 residues. CDR1 is SQVTM, CDR2 ANQGSEA, per germline.

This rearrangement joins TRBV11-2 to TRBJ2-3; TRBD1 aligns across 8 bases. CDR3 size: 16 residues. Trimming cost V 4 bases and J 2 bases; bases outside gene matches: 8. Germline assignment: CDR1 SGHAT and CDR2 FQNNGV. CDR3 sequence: CASSSGTGGFTDTQYF. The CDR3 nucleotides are TGTGCCAGCAGCTCCGGGACAGGCGGATTCACAGATACGCAGTATTTT.

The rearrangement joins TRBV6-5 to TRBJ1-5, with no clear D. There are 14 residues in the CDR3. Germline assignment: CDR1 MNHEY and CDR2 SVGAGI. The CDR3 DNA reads TGTGCGAGTGAGGTAACCGGAGGCAATCAGCCCCAGCATTTT. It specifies CASEVTGGNQPQHF.

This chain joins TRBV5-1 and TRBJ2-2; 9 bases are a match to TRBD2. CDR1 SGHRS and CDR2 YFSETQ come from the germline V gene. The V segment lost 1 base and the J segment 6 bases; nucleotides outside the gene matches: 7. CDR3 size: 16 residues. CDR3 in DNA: TGCGCCAGCAGCTTGATCCCTAGCGGGACCGCCGGGGAGCTGTTTTTT. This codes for CASSLIPSGTAGELFF.

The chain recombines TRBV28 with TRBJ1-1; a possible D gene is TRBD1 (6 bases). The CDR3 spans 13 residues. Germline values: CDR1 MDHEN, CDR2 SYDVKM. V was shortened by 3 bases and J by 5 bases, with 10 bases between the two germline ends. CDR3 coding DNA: TGTGCCAGCAGTTTGAATCAGGGGACTGAAGCTTTCTTT. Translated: CASSLNQGTEAFF.

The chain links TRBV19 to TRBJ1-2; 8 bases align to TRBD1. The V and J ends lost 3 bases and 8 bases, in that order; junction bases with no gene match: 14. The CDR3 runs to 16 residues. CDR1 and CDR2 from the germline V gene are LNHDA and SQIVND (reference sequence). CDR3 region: CASSIRTGQGSGGYTF. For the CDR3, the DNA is TGTGCCAGTAGTATTAGAACCGGACAGGGTTCTGGGGGCTACACCTTC.

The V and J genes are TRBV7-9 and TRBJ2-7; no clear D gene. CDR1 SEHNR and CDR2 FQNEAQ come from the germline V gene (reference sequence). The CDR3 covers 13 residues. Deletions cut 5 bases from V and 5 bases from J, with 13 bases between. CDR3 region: CASSTSTMDEQYF. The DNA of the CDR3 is TGTGCCAGCAGCACTTCCACTATGGACGAGCAGTACTTC.

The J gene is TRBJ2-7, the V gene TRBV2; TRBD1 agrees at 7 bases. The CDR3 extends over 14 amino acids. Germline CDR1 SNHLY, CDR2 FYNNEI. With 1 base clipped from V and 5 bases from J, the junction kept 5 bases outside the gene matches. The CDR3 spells CASSEVLRGNEQYF. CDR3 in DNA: TGTGCCAGCAGTGAAGTTCTCAGGGGGAACGAGCAGTACTTC.